The 17 T cell receptor beta chains reported below all come from one sample, sequenced in a study of T-cell memory formation after mild COVID-19. TCRdb analysed the 5' RACE reads with MiXCR anew, one entry per CDR3 protein. In the table there are about 38,000 distinct CDR3 sequences, around 10% of which are singletons. Sequencing was carried out using PBMCs or a T cell subset sorted from them (not recorded which). Receptors originate from a man in his late teens or twenties who had mild COVID-19 (a few samples of this study predate the infection). Cell type and time point are not known.

This clonotype was counted ten times or more. The chain recombines TRBV10-1 with TRBJ2-3; TRBD2 matches 10 bases. CDR1 is WNHNN, CDR2 SYGVQD, per germline (reference sequence). The J segment lost 1 base and the V segment lost 8 bases, leaving 3 bases of the junction unmatched. This CDR3 is 14 amino acids long. CDR3 sequence: CASGGLAGTDTQYF. CDR3 nucleotide sequence: TGCGCCAGCGGAGGACTAGCGGGCACAGATACGCAGTATTTT.

In this sample, this clonotype turned up many times. The rearrangement links TRBV27 to TRBJ1-4; D is possibly TRBD1 (5 bases). This CDR3 has 11 residues. The germline V gene has CDR1 MNHEY and CDR2 SMNVEV (reference sequence). V lost 6 bases and J lost 12, with 11 bases in between. CDR3 sequence: CASSPGGELFF. The CDR3 nucleotides are TGTGCCAGCAGCCCCGGGGGGGAACTGTTTTTT.

This clonotype has at least ten counts. CDR3: CASSLAGGITSGANVLTF. The CDR3 DNA follows: TGTGCCAGCAGCTTAGCAGGCGGGATTACATCTGGGGCCAACGTCCTGACTTTC. The chain recombines TRBV7-6 with TRBJ2-6, with D possibly TRBD2 on 6 matching bases. V was trimmed by 0 bases and J by 1 base, leaving 13 bases between them. CDR1 is SGHVS, CDR2 FNYEAQ, per germline. The CDR3 length is 18 residues. The whole variable domain, filled in from reference TRBV7-6 and TRBJ2-6, reads GAGVSQSPRYKVTKRGQDVALRCDPISGHVSLYWYRQALGQGPEFLTYFNYEAQQDKSGLPNDRFSAERPEGSISTLTIQRTEQRDSAMYRCASSLAGGITSGANVLTFGAGSRLTVL.

In regard to this clonotype: A much more abundant neighbour one base away suggests this may be a read error. This chain connects TRBV18 to TRBJ1-6, with 7 bases that match TRBD1. The CDR3 runs 15 residues. Germline V gene data show CDR1 as KGHSH and CDR2 as LQKENI. CDR3 nucleotide sequence: TGTGCCATCTCACCGACAGGGAGCCCAAATTCACCCCTCCACTTT. As protein: CAISPTGSPNSPLHF.

The table lists this clonotype with many counts. The genes are TRBV6-1 and TRBJ1-3; D is unclear. The germline V gene encodes CDR1 MNHNS and CDR2 SASEGT. With 10 bases removed from V and 9 bases from J, the gap between germline ends came to 16 bases. CDR3 length: 12 amino acids. The CDR3 spells CATPSAVGTIYF. The CDR3 DNA is TGTGCCACCCCTTCCGCAGTTGGCACCATATATTTT.

This clonotype was seen only a few times. The chain employs TRBV6-2 or TRBV6-3 and TRBJ2-5; D not certain. V was trimmed by 8 bases and J by 5 bases, leaving 18 bases between them. The V gene's germline CDR1 is MNHEY and CDR2 SVGEGT. The CDR3 loop spans 14 amino acids. The CDR3, as DNA: TGTGCCAGCTACTCCCGCCAGTGGTCGGAGACCCAGTACTTC. Translating gives CASYSRQWSETQYF.

This clonotype came up many times. The chain links TRBV20-1 to TRBJ2-5, with D tentatively TRBD2 (6 bases). Germline lookup yields CDR1 DFQATT and CDR2 SNEGSKA (reference sequence). The CDR3 extends over 14 amino acids. V was trimmed by 0 bases and J by 0 bases, leaving 8 bases between them. The CDR3 bases are TGCAGTGCTAGAGATGGGGACTACCAAGAGACCCAGTACTTC. It encodes CSARDGDYQETQYF.

This clonotype appeared many times. The V and J genes are TRBV7-8 and TRBJ1-5, with 11 bases aligning to TRBD1. CDR3 length: 16 amino acids. J was trimmed by 6 bases and V by 5 bases; bases with no gene match: 9. Germline V gives CDR1 SGHVS, CDR2 FQNEAQ. CDR3 coding DNA: TGTGCCAGCAGCCCCTTTGGACAGGGGGCGATTCAGCCCCAGCATTTT. Residues: CASSPFGQGAIQPQHF.

This chain links TRBV13 with TRBJ1-1; D remains unclear. CDR3 length equals 15 residues. Trimming stripped 5 bases from V and 2 bases from J, with 15 bases between. Germline loops: CDR1 PRHDT, CDR2 FYEKMQ (reference sequence). CDR3 coding DNA: TGTGCCAGCAGCCTCGCGGGCTGGGGTAACACTGAAGCTTTCTTT. Its protein is CASSLAGWGNTEAFF. Drawing the rest from reference TRBV13 and TRBJ1-1, the complete variable domain is AAGVIQSPRHLIKEKRETATLKCYPIPRHDTVYWYQQGPGQDPQFLISFYEKMQSDKGSIPDRFSAQQFSDYHSELNMSSLELGDSALYFCASSLAGWGNTEAFFGQGTRLTVV.

The genes are TRBV5-6 and TRBJ2-2; D is unresolved. Germline V gene sequence: CDR1 SGHDT, CDR2 YYEEEE. V shed 4 bases and J shed 0 bases, with 10 bases lying between them. This CDR3 is built from 15 residues. The CDR3 protein is CASSPLGANTGELFF. DNA of the CDR3: TGTGCCAGCAGCCCCTTGGGTGCGAACACCGGGGAGCTGTTTTTT.

Ten or more counts support this clonotype. The chain uses TRBV6-2 or TRBV6-3 and TRBJ2-3; D remains ambiguous. The CDR3 has 15 amino acids. The V end was cut by 9 bases, the J end by 3 bases, with 19 bases between. CDR1 MNHEY and CDR2 SVGEGT come from the germline V gene. CDR3 sequence reads: CASHVGSDTTDTQYF. CDR3 bases: TGTGCCAGTCACGTGGGATCAGACACGACAGATACGCAGTATTTT.

The chain uses TRBV5-1 and TRBJ2-1, with D perhaps TRBD2 (5 bases). Trimming removed 0 bases from V and 5 bases from J, with 12 bases in between. The V gene's germline CDR1 is SGHRS and CDR2 YFSETQ. The CDR3 extends over 15 amino acids. In DNA, the CDR3 is TGCGCCAGCAGCTTGGGTGGACTGGGTAACAATGAGCAGTTCTTC. Translating it yields CASSLGGLGNNEQFF.

This clonotype came up many times. J is TRBJ2-1 and V is TRBV5-4, with TRBD2 identical over 9 bases. This CDR3 contains 15 residues. With V trimmed by 4 bases and J by 9 bases, 11 bases remained unmatched. Germline V gene lookup returns CDR1 SGHNT and CDR2 YYREEE (reference sequence). The CDR3 DNA follows: TGTGCCAGCAGCCGGACCGGGACTAGCTCGGCTGAGCAGTTCTTC. Its protein product is CASSRTGTSSAEQFF.

The chain employs TRBV7-6 and TRBJ2-1, with D perhaps being TRBD1 or TRBD2 (5 bases each). This CDR3 spans 13 amino acids. Germline V lookup: CDR1 SGHVS, CDR2 FNYEAQ. The ends were cut back, 0 bases at V and 9 bases at J, with 9 bases in the middle. Here the CDR3 reads CASSLAMGTEQFF. CDR3 coding DNA: TGTGCCAGCAGCTTAGCGATGGGGACTGAGCAGTTCTTC.

This clonotype has ten or more counts. This sequence joins TRBV27 and TRBJ1-3, with D maybe TRBD1 (5 bases). This CDR3 has 13 amino acids. Germline assignment: CDR1 MNHEY and CDR2 SMNVEV (reference sequence). Between the trimmed V and J ends, which lost 5 bases and 10 bases, there was a span of 15 bases. CDR3 in amino acids: CASSQGRLGTIYF. Written as DNA, the CDR3 is TGTGCCAGCAGTCAGGGACGGCTAGGGACCATATATTTT.

The chain couples TRBV15 to TRBJ2-7; TRBD1 is a possible D gene (5 bases). Germline lookup yields CDR1 LNHNV and CDR2 YYDKDF (reference sequence). V was pared by 1 base and J by 7 bases, with 14 bases between. This CDR3 comprises 14 residues. CDR3 DNA sequence: TGTGCCACCAGCAGAGCCGACAGTTTTGAGGAGCAGTACTTC. This translates into CATSRADSFEEQYF.

This clonotype was recorded at least ten times. This chain connects TRBV3-1 to TRBJ1-4; TRBD1 aligns across 7 bases. The CDR3 is 12 amino acids. Germline lookup yields CDR1 LGHDT and CDR2 YNNKEL (reference sequence). Trimming removed 5 bases from V and 8 bases from J; junction bases left unmatched: 2. In DNA, the CDR3 is TGTGCCAGCAGCGGACAGGAGGAAAAACTGTTTTTT. Encoded protein: CASSGQEEKLFF.